These T cell receptor beta chains were read from a single sample in a study of Graves' ophthalmopathy and Graves' hyperthyroidism. TCRdb processed the multiplex PCR reads anew with MiXCR; each CDR3 protein has one entry. The table lists under 250,000 distinct CDR3 sequences, 20% to 25% of them singletons. The sequencing input was peripheral blood. Every receptor here comes from a woman in her forties or fifties with Graves' ophthalmopathy. CDR3s include the opening cysteine and the closing phenylalanine or tryptophan. Each record gives: V gene, D gene, J gene, clone size, CDR3 DNA, CDR3 protein. D genes are given only for firm matches. Size values are once, few and many counts, or a class for expanded clones, and some rows have none.

TRBV28	NA	TRBJ1-1	many	TGTGCCAGCAGTTGGCAACCGGGACAGAACACTGAAGCTTTCTTT	CASSWQPGQNTEAFF
TRBV7-2	NA	TRBJ1-2	many	TGTGCCAGCAGCTTATATCAGGCCTATGGCTACACCTTC	CASSLYQAYGYTF
TRBV28	NA	TRBJ1-5	many	TGTGCCAGCACCCCGCCCCAGCATTTT	CASTPPQHF
TRBV24-1	NA	TRBJ1-1	few	TGTGCCACCGACATCGGTCCCCGGGGGACCACTGAAGCTTTCTTT	CATDIGPRGTTEAFF
TRBV12-3/TRBV12-4	TRBD1	TRBJ2-5	many	TGTGCCAGCAGTACCGCTAGGACAGGGGGGAAGGAGACCCAGTACTTC	CASSTARTGGKETQYF
TRBV28	NA	TRBJ1-6	many	TGTGCCAGCAGTCTTGAAGGTTCACCCCTCCACTTT	CASSLEGSPLHF
TRBV12-3/TRBV12-4	NA	TRBJ1-2	many	TGTGCCAGCAGTTTAGGGTTGTATGGCTACACCTTC	CASSLGLYGYTF
TRBV29-1	NA	TRBJ2-6	many	TGCAGCGTTGTTTCCTCTGGGGCCAACGTCCTGACTTTC	CSVVSSGANVLTF
TRBV14	NA	TRBJ1-2	many	TGTGCCAGCAGCCAAAGCAGGGCTAACTATGGCTACACCTTC	CASSQSRANYGYTF
TRBV5-6	NA	TRBJ1-2	many	TGTGCCAGCGCTCTCAGTTCTCCCGAAACCTATGGCTACACCTTC	CASALSSPETYGYTF
TRBV30	NA	TRBJ2-7	NA	TGTGCCTGGTCACCCGTACAGAGCTCCTACGAGCAGTACTTC	CAWSPVQSSYEQYF
TRBV27	NA	TRBJ1-1	many	TGTGCCAGCAGTTCTACACAGGGCTCTGAAGCTTTCTTT	CASSSTQGSEAFF
TRBV19	NA	TRBJ2-6	many	TGTGCCAGTAGTGCCGACAGAGCGTCTGGGGCCAACGTCCTGACTTTC	CASSADRASGANVLTF
TRBV28	NA	TRBJ1-2	many	TGTGCCAGCAGTTGGAACCAGGGAAAAAGTAGTGGCTACACCTTC	CASSWNQGKSSGYTF
TRBV6-1	TRBD1	TRBJ2-7	NA	TGTGCCAGCAGTGGTCAGGGACAGGGTAAAGACGAGCAGTACTTC	CASSGQGQGKDEQYF
TRBV7-2	TRBD2	TRBJ2-5	NA	TGTGCCAGCAGCTTAACTAGCGGGGGTGAGACCCAGTACTTC	CASSLTSGGETQYF
TRBV20-1	TRBD1	TRBJ2-7	NA	TGCAGTGCTACCAGAGACAGGGCACGGAACGAGCAGTACTTC	CSATRDRARNEQYF
TRBV5-1	TRBD2	TRBJ2-7	many	TGCGCCAGCACCCCGCCGGGGGGTAGATACGAGCAGTACTTC	CASTPPGGRYEQYF
TRBV11-2	NA	TRBJ2-7	NA	TGTGCCAGCAGCTTAAATGAGGCGGCTCCGCCCCTAGTCGAGCAGTACTTC	CASSLNEAAPPLVEQYF
TRBV30	TRBD1	TRBJ1-3	many	TGTGCCTGGAGTGGGGACAGGGTGGGGATATATTTT	CAWSGDRVGIYF
TRBV27	TRBD2	TRBJ2-7	NA	TGTGCCAGCAGTTCAGGCGGGGCGGGGGCCTACGAGCAGTACTTC	CASSSGGAGAYEQYF
TRBV19	NA	TRBJ2-7	many	TGTGCCAGTAGTATAGGCGAGACACTATCCTACGAGCAGTACTTC	CASSIGETLSYEQYF
TRBV7-3	NA	TRBJ1-2	many	TGTGCCAGCAGCTTATTGGGGATAGGCGGCTACACCTTC	CASSLLGIGGYTF
TRBV6-2/TRBV6-3	NA	TRBJ1-2	many	TGTGCCAGCAGTTATCGGAGCCAACCCAACTATGGCTACACCTTC	CASSYRSQPNYGYTF
TRBV9	NA	TRBJ1-3	NA	TGTGCCAGCAGCGTAGGTGGACACCCGAGCTCTGGAAACACCATATATTTT	CASSVGGHPSSGNTIYF
TRBV28	NA	TRBJ1-5	many	TGTGCCAGCAGTCCTCCCGAGTGGGGTAATCAGCCCCAGCATTTT	CASSPPEWGNQPQHF
TRBV2	NA	TRBJ2-1	many	TGTGCCAGCAGTGGACTAGGGATTAGTGAGCAGTTCTTC	CASSGLGISEQFF
TRBV24-1	NA	TRBJ2-7	NA	TGTGCCTCCCGACACCGCCGTACCTACGAGCAGTACTTC	CASRHRRTYEQYF
TRBV11-2	NA	TRBJ2-5	many	TGTGCCAGCAGCTTAGTTGGAGCGACCCAGTACTTC	CASSLVGATQYF
TRBV12-3/TRBV12-4	TRBD2	TRBJ2-7	few	TGTGCCAGCAGGGTAGCGGGAGCAGGCGAGCAGTACTTC	CASRVAGAGEQYF
TRBV19	NA	TRBJ2-7	NA	TGTGCCACCCGGGGGAAAGGGGGGCAGTACTTC	CATRGKGGQYF
TRBV6-5	NA	TRBJ2-7	many	TGTGCCAGCAGCTCCTTCTCGGGAAACACCTACGAGCAGTACTTC	CASSSFSGNTYEQYF
TRBV29-1	NA	TRBJ2-7	many	TGCAGCGCCGGACTGGGGGCTTCCTACGAGCAGTACTTC	CSAGLGASYEQYF
TRBV10-2	TRBD1	TRBJ1-1	NA	TGCGCCAGCAGGGTCGGGACAGAGAATGAAGCTTTCTTT	CASRVGTENEAFF
TRBV5-1	NA	TRBJ2-2	few	TGCGCCAGCAGCTTAATCCCACAGGACACCGGGGAGCTGTTTTTT	CASSLIPQDTGELFF
TRBV6-2/TRBV6-3	TRBD2	TRBJ2-7	many	TGTGCCAGCAGTTACGGGCTAGCGGGAGTAGGCGAGCAGTACTTC	CASSYGLAGVGEQYF
TRBV3-1	TRBD1	TRBJ1-2	many	TGTGCCAGCAGCCAAGGGACAGGCAGAGACTACACCTTC	CASSQGTGRDYTF
TRBV20-1	NA	TRBJ2-7	many	TGCAGTGCTGGGCAGCCTGGATACGAGCAGTACTTC	CSAGQPGYEQYF
TRBV5-6	NA	TRBJ2-2	many	TGTGCCAGCAGCTTGCGTTATAGGGCGAACACCGGGGAGCTGTTTTTT	CASSLRYRANTGELFF
TRBV2	TRBD2	TRBJ2-5	many	TGTGCCAGCAAGACGCCCCCGGGACTAGTTTTTGAGACCCAGTACTTC	CASKTPPGLVFETQYF
TRBV2	TRBD2	TRBJ2-7	few	TGTGCCAGCAGTAAATCGGGACTAACCGTGTACGAGCAGTACTTC	CASSKSGLTVYEQYF
TRBV7-8	NA	TRBJ2-2	NA	TGTGCCAGCAGCTTAGCGTCTGAGGGGACCGGGGAGCTGTTTTTT	CASSLASEGTGELFF
TRBV6-2/TRBV6-3	NA	TRBJ1-2	many	TGTGCCAGCAGTAAGGACAACTATGGCTACACCTTC	CASSKDNYGYTF
TRBV12-3/TRBV12-4	NA	TRBJ2-2	many	TGTGCCAGCAGTGTGGGGGCAGGGGTCGTCACCGGGGAGCTGTTTTTT	CASSVGAGVVTGELFF
TRBV10-3	TRBD2	TRBJ2-7	many	TGTGCCATCAGTGAGTCGTCTAGCGGGGGCTACGAGCAGTACTTC	CAISESSSGGYEQYF
TRBV20-1	NA	TRBJ2-2	once	TGCAGTGCTAGGGACCACAGGGTTGGCGGGGAGCTGTTTTTT	CSARDHRVGGELFF
TRBV10-3	TRBD1	TRBJ1-5	many	TGTGCCATCAGTGAGTCAGCGGACAGGGGCAATCAGCCCCAGCATTTT	CAISESADRGNQPQHF
TRBV5-4	NA	TRBJ1-1	few	TGTGCCAGCAGCCCCCCAGGCGTCATGAACACTGAAGCTTTCTTT	CASSPPGVMNTEAFF
TRBV6-1	TRBD1	TRBJ1-5	NA	TGTGCCAGCAGTGAAGCCTGGACAGGGCGTCAGCCCCAGCATTTT	CASSEAWTGRQPQHF